A selection of T cell receptor beta chains follows, all from one sample in a study of blood T cell repertoires in COVID-19. This table comes from immunoSEQ multiplex PCR, and its TCRdb copy is limited to in-frame clones, with some not included. The table lists around 58,000 clones, about nine tenths of them singletons, with roughly 7% in the top ten. The specimen was peripheral blood. The receptors were gathered from a woman aged 55-75 years with active or convalescent COVID-19. Each CDR3 is given with its conserved first and last residue.

j_gene,v_gene,CDR3aa
TRBJ1-1,TRBV28,CASSLDMNTEAFF
TRBJ1-4,TRBV30,CAWSVMAGLSEKLFF
TRBJ2-1,TRBV6-5,CASAGTGEQFF
TRBJ1-1,TRBV5-4,CASSWDRGLNTEAFF
TRBJ2-3,TRBV6-5,CASSRTSATDTQYF
TRBJ2-7,TRBV3-1/TRBV3-2,CASSQGEREGQYF
TRBJ1-3,TRBV6-5,CASSYALRTGNTIYF
TRBJ1-2,TRBV30,CAWSVFQGTHGYTF
TRBJ1-1,TRBV28,CASSLRGRGPSLEEAFF
TRBJ1-1,TRBV5-6,CASSLGGRNTEAFF
TRBJ1-1,TRBV6-6,CASSRGQGNTEAFF
TRBJ2-7,TRBV5-1,CASSGNSGTSGKRVGYEQYF
TRBJ1-4,TRBV7-9,CASSFTGSRNEKLFF
TRBJ2-7,TRBV2,CASKDFDRAGDEQYF
TRBJ1-1,TRBV7-3,CASSFRQDGTEAFF
TRBJ1-6,TRBV5-1,CASSSEDYNSPLHF
TRBJ1-6,TRBV7-8,CASSLSKGDSPLHF
TRBJ1-1,TRBV10-1,CASSPRQGGEAFF
TRBJ2-1,TRBV30,CAWSKGGPGNEQFF
TRBJ2-3,TRBV7-2,CASSLRGMRTDTQYF
TRBJ1-5,TRBV19,CASTRQGNQPQHF
TRBJ1-1,TRBV6-5,CASSYSGQGRTEAFF